The present entry profiles one T cell receptor (beta chain) with its context. The antigen remains undetermined. Between the trimmed V and J ends, which lost 5 bases and 4 bases, there was a span of 12 bases. This CDR3 spans 12 amino acids. Germline values: CDR1 SQVTM, CDR2 ANQGSEA. The data are from a study of CD8+ T cells in alopecia areata. Study results and caveats: Having just one nonresponder leaves the connection between baseline CD8+ expansion and response unresolved. Patients shared TCRs less clearly than mice did, possibly for HLA-related reasons. Many expanded lesional clones persisted in scalp and blood during tofacitinib.

TCR sequencing used cDNA made by reverse transcription of extracted RNA. Clones were sequenced by immunoSEQ multiplex PCR, and TCRdb holds only the in-frame ones, with some missing. The profile shows roughly 220,000 clones, approximately 65% of them singletons. Treatment: oral pan-JAK inhibitor, 5-10 mg twice daily. The sequenced sample was CD4+ T cells sorted from blood, obtained between weeks 43 and 45, from a patient treated with tofacitinib. The chain employs TRBV29-1 and TRBJ2-7, with a tentative D call TRBD1 (5 bases). The TCR was taken from a human donor with alopecia areata. The CDR3 reads CSVTDNGYEQYF. The CDR3, as DNA: TGCAGCGTTACGGACAATGGATACGAGCAGTACTTC.